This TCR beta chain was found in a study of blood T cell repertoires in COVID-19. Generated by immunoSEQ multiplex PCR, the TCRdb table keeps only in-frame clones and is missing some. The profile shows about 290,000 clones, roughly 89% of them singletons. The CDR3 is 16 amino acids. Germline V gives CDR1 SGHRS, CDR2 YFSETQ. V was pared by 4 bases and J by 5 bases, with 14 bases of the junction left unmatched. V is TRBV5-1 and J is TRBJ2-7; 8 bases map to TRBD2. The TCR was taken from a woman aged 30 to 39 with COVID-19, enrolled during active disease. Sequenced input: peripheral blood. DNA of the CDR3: TGCGCCAGCAGCCAACTCAAGTTAGCGGGGACCGACGAGCAGTACTTC. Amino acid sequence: CASSQLKLAGTDEQYF.